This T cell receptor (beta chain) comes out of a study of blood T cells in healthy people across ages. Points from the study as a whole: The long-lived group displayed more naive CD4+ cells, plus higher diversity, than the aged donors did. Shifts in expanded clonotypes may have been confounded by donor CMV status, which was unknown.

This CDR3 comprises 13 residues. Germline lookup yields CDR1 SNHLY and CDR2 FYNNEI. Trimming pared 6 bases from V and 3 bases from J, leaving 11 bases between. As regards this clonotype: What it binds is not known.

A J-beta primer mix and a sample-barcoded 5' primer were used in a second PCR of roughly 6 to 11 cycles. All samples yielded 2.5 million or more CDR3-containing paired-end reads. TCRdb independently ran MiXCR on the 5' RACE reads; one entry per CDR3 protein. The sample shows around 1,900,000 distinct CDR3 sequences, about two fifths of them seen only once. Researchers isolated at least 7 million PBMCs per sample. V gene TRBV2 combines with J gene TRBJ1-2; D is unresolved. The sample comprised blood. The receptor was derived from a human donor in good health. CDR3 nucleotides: TGTGCCAGCAGACAAGGCGGATACTATGGCTACACCTTC. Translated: CASRQGGYYGYTF.